The 8 T cell receptor beta chains in this list originate from one sample, sequenced in a study of blood T cells in healthy people across ages. Through a sample-barcoded 5' primer and a J-beta primer mix, a second PCR was run for about 7 to 12 cycles. TCRdb passed the 5' RACE reads through MiXCR, listing each CDR3 protein once. The data hold 1.5 million to 2 million distinct CDR3 sequences, with roughly 43% observed a single time. The specimen sequenced was blood. The receptors were sampled from a human donor in good health.

This clonotype turned up a few times. The chain has TRBV7-2 and TRBJ1-2, with D hard to call. The V and J ends lost 4 bases and 3 bases respectively, with 15 bases between them. This CDR3 has 15 residues. CDR1 is SGHTA and CDR2 is FQGNSA in the germline V gene. The CDR3 is CASSSQWALYYGYTF. The DNA for the CDR3 is TGTGCCAGCAGCTCCCAGTGGGCACTATACTATGGCTACACCTTC.

This clonotype came up a few times. This rearrangement joins TRBV4-3 to TRBJ2-7, with D possibly matching TRBD2 (5 bases). Germline values: CDR1 LGHNA, CDR2 YSLEER. Trimming left V 2 bases short and J 1 base short, with 12 bases between. The CDR3 has 15 amino acids. As DNA, the CDR3 is TGCGCCAGCAGCCAAACCGGACTGCCGTCCTACGAGCAGTACTTC. It specifies CASSQTGLPSYEQYF.

This sequence joins TRBV19 and TRBJ1-2, with TRBD1 matching 9 bases. With V trimmed by 6 bases and J by 7 bases, 12 bases remained unmatched. CDR3 length: 15 residues. CDR1 is LNHDA, CDR2 SQIVND, per germline (reference sequence). The CDR3 here is CASRVGQGDRGGYTF. CDR3 nucleotide sequence: TGTGCCAGTAGAGTGGGACAGGGTGATCGTGGTGGCTACACCTTC.

The chain has TRBV29-1 and TRBJ2-7; D is perhaps TRBD1 (5 bases). The CDR3 contains 13 residues. The germline V gene encodes CDR1 SQVTM and CDR2 ANQGSEA. V lost 0 bases and J lost 2, with 8 bases in between. CDR3 in DNA: TGCAGCGTTGAAGATAGGGGTCCCTACGAGCAGTACTTC. Protein: CSVEDRGPYEQYF.

The chain uses TRBV20-1 and TRBJ2-5; D ambiguous. The end of the DNA aligns better with TRBJ2-7, so the J call may be wrong. The CDR3 loop spans 14 amino acids. Germline V gene sequence: CDR1 DFQATT, CDR2 SNEGSKA (reference sequence). The CDR3 sequence: CSASSAKEGYEQYF. DNA of the CDR3: TGCAGTGCTAGTTCGGCCAAGGAAGGCTACGAGCAGTACTTC.

The V call is TRBV6-5, the J call TRBJ2-6, with a possible D match to TRBD2 (6 bases). Germline CDR1 is MNHEY and CDR2 is SVGAGI. The CDR3 loop spans 17 amino acids. V lost 0 bases and J 6 bases, leaving 15 bases between the germline ends. The CDR3 DNA sequence: TGTGCCAGCAGTTACTCGATGGGACTTGCTCCGGCCAACGTCCTGACTTTC. It codes for CASSYSMGLAPANVLTF.

V gene TRBV9 combines with J gene TRBJ2-5; the match to TRBD2 covers 8 bases. The CDR3 runs 15 residues. Germline CDR1 SGDLS, CDR2 YYNGEE. The V and J ends lost 1 base and 2 bases, in that order; junction bases with no gene match: 4. This CDR3 is CASSVLGTRQETQYF. The CDR3 DNA is TGTGCCAGCAGCGTACTAGGGACTAGACAAGAGACCCAGTACTTC.

This clonotype was detected ten times or more. J is TRBJ2-7 and V is TRBV9; possible D gene TRBD2, 5 bases. The CDR3 is made up of 14 amino acids. The ends were cut back, 3 bases at V and 4 bases at J, with 14 bases in the middle. Germline CDR1 and CDR2: SGDLS and YYNGEE. The CDR3 sequence is CASSAGGLSYEQYF. The CDR3 DNA reads TGTGCCAGCAGCGCAGGAGGTCTATCTTACGAGCAGTACTTC. Combining the CDR3 with reference TRBV9 and TRBJ2-7 gives the whole variable domain DSGVTQTPKHLITATGQRVTLRCSPRSGDLSVYWYQQSLDQGLQFLIQYYNGEERAKGNILERFSAQQFPDLHSELNLSSLELGDSALYFCASSAGGLSYEQYFGPGTRLTVT.